Sequencing of this T cell receptor (beta chain) was carried out in a study of blood T cell repertoires in COVID-19. Germline trimming cut 3 bases from V and 4 bases from J; bases unmatched to any gene: 13. Per the germline V gene, CDR1 is SGHTA and CDR2 is FQGNSA. This CDR3 has 17 residues. Clones were read by immunoSEQ multiplex PCR, and TCRdb kept only the in-frame ones, dropping some. The data show roughly 140,000 clones, around 79% seen once. This sequence joins TRBV7-2 and TRBJ2-3, with 7 positions matching TRBD2. This receptor was obtained from a man aged 50-59 years with active or convalescent COVID-19. What was sequenced was peripheral blood. The CDR3 bases are TGTGCCAGCAGCTTGATCGGGGTCAGGGAGGGTCCAGATACGCAGTATTTT. It yields the protein CASSLIGVREGPDTQYF.